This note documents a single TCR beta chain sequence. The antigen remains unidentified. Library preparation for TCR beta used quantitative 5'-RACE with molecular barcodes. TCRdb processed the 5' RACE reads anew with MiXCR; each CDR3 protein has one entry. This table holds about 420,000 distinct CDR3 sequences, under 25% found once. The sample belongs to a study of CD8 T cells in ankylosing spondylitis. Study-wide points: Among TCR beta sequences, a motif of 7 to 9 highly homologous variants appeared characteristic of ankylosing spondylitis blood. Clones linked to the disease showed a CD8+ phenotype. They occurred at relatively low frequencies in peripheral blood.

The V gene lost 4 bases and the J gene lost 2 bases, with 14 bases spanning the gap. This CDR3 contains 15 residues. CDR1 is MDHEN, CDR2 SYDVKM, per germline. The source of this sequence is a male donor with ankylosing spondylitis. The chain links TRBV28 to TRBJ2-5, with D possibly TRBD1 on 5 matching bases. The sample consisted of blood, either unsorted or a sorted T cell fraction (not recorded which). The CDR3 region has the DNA TGTGCCAGCAGTTACCAACAGGTTATGCAAGAGACCCAGTACTTC. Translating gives CASSYQQVMQETQYF.